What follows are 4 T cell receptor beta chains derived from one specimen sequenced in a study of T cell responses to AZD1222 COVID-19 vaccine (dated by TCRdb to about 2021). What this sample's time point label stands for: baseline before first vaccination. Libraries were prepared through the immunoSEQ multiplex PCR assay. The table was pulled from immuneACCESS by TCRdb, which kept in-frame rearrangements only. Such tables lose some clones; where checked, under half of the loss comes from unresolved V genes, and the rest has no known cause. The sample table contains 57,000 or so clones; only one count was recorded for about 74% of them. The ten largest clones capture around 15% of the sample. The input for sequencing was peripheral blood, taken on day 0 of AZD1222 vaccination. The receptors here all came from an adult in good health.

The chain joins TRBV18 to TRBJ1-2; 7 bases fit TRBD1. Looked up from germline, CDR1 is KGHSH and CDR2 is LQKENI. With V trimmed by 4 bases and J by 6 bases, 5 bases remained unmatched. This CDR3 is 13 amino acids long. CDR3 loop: CASSRQGEDGYTF. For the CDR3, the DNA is TGTGCCAGCTCACGACAGGGTGAGGATGGCTACACCTTC.

The CDR3 sequence is CASSSVAGGPGEQFF. For the CDR3, the DNA is TGTGCCAGCAGTTCGGTAGCGGGGGGGCCGGGTGAGCAGTTCTTC. The chain employs TRBV6-2 or TRBV6-3 and TRBJ2-1; 11 bases are shared with TRBD2. Trimming at V came to 4 bases and at J to 9 bases, leaving 8 bases not matched to a gene. Germline CDR1 reads MNHEY; CDR2 reads SVGEGT. The CDR3 runs to 15 residues.

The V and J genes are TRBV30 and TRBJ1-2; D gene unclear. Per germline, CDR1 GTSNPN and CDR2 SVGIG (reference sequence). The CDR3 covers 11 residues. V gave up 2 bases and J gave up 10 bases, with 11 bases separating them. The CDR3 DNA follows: TGTGCCTGGAGTCCCGGACTGGACTACACCTTC. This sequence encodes CAWSPGLDYTF.

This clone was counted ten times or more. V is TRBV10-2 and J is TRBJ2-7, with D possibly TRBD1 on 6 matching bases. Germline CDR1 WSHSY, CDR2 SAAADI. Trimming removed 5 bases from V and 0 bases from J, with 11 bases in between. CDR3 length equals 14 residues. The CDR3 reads CASSLDRSSYEQYF. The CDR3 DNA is TGCGCCAGCAGTCTAGACAGGTCCTCCTACGAGCAGTACTTC.